The clone carrying this TCR beta chain was counted ten times or more. CDR3-region Arm-PCR and iRepertoire HTBI primers produced the TCR beta libraries. MiXCR, applied by TCRdb to the multiplex PCR reads, yields one record per CDR3 protein. The data hold approximately 400,000 distinct CDR3 sequences, with approximately 10% observed a single time. The sample's time point: newly diagnosed GD, antithyroid drugs for less than 3 months. With RNA extracted from PBMCs as input, the TCR library was made. The sample belongs to a study of regulatory T cells in long-lasting Graves disease. The CDR3 loop spans 15 amino acids. In germline, CDR1 is DFQATT, CDR2 SNEGSKA (reference sequence). Trimming at V came to 4 bases and at J to 6 bases, leaving 11 bases not matched to a gene. These data also formed part of another study, on T cells in Graves' hyperthyroidism and ophthalmopathy.

The chain links TRBV20-1 to TRBJ2-1; 8 bases agree with TRBD2. The source material was peripheral blood mononuclear cells (PBMCs), sampled at new diagnosis, from a patient treated with antithyroid drugs. This TCR derives from a woman aged 18-30 years with Graves disease. CDR3 in DNA: TGCAGTGCTAAGGCCGGGACTAGGAGGATCAATGAGCAGTTCTTC. Protein: CSAKAGTRRINEQFF.